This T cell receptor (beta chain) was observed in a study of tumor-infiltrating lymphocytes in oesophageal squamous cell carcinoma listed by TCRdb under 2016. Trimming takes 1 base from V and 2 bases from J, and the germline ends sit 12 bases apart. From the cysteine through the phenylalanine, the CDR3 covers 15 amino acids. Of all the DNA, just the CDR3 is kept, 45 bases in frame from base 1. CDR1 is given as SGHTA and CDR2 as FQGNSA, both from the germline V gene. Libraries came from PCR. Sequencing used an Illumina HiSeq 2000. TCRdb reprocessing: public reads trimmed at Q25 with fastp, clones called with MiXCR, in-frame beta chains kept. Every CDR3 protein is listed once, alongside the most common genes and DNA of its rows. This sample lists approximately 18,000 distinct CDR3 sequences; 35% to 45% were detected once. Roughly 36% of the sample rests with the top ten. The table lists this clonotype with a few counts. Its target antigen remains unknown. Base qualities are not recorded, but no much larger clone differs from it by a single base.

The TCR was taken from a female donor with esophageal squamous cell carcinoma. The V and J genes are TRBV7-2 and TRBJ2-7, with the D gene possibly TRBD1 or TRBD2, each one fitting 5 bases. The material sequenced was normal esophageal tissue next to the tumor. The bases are TGTGCCAGCAGCTTAGTCGCGGTGGGGGCCTACGAGCAGTACTTC. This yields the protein CASSLVAVGAYEQYF.